This T cell receptor (beta chain) stems from a study of early T cells in non-severe SARS-CoV-2 infection. TCRdb processed the 5' RACE reads anew with MiXCR; each CDR3 protein has one entry. This sample has some 50,000 distinct CDR3 sequences, with roughly 4% found just once. The sequencing input was whole blood. The TCR sequence derives from an adult who was a healthcare worker with PCR-confirmed SARS-CoV-2 infection or an uninfected control (not recorded which).

This chain's CDR3 is CASSTGPTTDTQYF. In DNA, the CDR3 is TGTGCCAGCAGCACGGGACCGACCACAGATACGCAGTATTTT. The gene calls are TRBV7-2 and TRBJ2-3; D possibly uses TRBD1 or TRBD2 (5 bases each). The germline gives CDR1 SGHTA, CDR2 FQGNSA. The CDR3 covers 14 residues. Trimming removed 5 bases at V and 2 bases at J, with 11 bases between.